These 32 T cell receptor beta chains came from one sample sequenced in a study of T cells expressing NK-cell markers (dated by TCRdb to 2018 to 2021). The library was generated by 5' RACE. Reads for this sample came from an Illumina HiSeq 2000. The reads were reprocessed in TCRdb, with one entry per CDR3 protein sequence and no accompanying DNA. The sample table holds 450,000 to 600,000 distinct CDR3 sequences. Clones ranked in the top ten supply around 4% of the sample. The sample taken for sequencing was blood T cells: a sorted CD56 or NKG2C T cell subset, CD4+ or CD8+ T cells, or bulk PBMC T cells (not recorded which). These receptors were taken from a young man in good health. Donor details come from another sample of the same person, matched by shared clones.

The chain combines TRBV6-2 or TRBV6-3 with TRBJ2-6. Germline CDR1 and CDR2: MNHEY and SVGEGT. This CDR3 is built from 14 residues. CDR3 sequence reads: CASTPHSGANVLTF.

The chain recombines TRBV27 with TRBJ2-3. The CDR3 extends over 11 amino acids. CDR1 is MNHEY and CDR2 is SMNVEV in the germline V gene (reference sequence). The CDR3 here is CAAWGSDTQYF.

This sequence joins TRBV12-3 or TRBV12-4 and TRBJ1-5; TCRdb picks TRBD1, but there is no DNA to check that call. The CDR3 length is 13 residues. The CDR3 loop is CASTLTDRGAQHF.

The V gene is TRBV18, the J gene TRBJ2-4; the TRBD2 assignment by TCRdb is unverifiable without DNA. Germline CDR1 and CDR2: KGHSH and LQKENI. The CDR3 contains 16 residues. The CDR3 here is CASSPYLRGLRNIQYF.

The chain carries TRBV29-1 and TRBJ2-5; TCRdb names TRBD2, which stays unverified in the absence of DNA. The CDR3 consists of 15 residues. The germline V gene encodes CDR1 SQVTM and CDR2 ANQGSEA. CDR3 residues: CSVEDLSGNQETQYF.

The V gene is TRBV4-2, the J gene TRBJ2-3; TCRdb designates TRBD2, a call that cannot be tested without DNA. Germline V gives CDR1 LGHNA, CDR2 YNFKEQ. This CDR3 has 14 amino acids. CDR3 loop: CASSQGGRADTQYF.

The V call is TRBV5-1, the J call TRBJ2-1; TCRdb designates TRBD2, a call that cannot be tested without DNA. The germline gives CDR1 SGHRS, CDR2 YFSETQ. The CDR3 covers 17 residues. The CDR3 loop is CASSLGVRLAFGNEQFF.

This chain uses TRBV7-9 with TRBJ2-3; TCRdb designates TRBD1, a call that cannot be tested without DNA. The germline CDR1 and CDR2 sequences are SEHNR and FQNEAQ (reference sequence). CDR3 length: 14 amino acids. Here the CDR3 reads CASSPGVGTDTQYF.

V gene TRBV28 combines with J gene TRBJ2-4; TCRdb calls TRBD1, which cannot be checked without DNA. Germline lookup yields CDR1 MDHEN and CDR2 SYDVKM. The CDR3 has 16 amino acids. This chain's CDR3 is CASSPRRNGAKNIQYF. The entire variable domain, with the rest obtained from reference TRBV28 and TRBJ2-4, is as follows: DVKVTQSSRYLVKRTGEKVFLECVQDMDHENMFWYRQDPGLGLRLIYFSYDVKMKEKGDIPEGYSVSREKKERFSLILESASTNQTSMYLCASSPRRNGAKNIQYFGAGTRLSVL.

The chain links TRBV7-9 to TRBJ2-5; the TCRdb D gene call, TRBD2, has no DNA to confirm it. The length of the CDR3 is 17 residues. Per germline, CDR1 SEHNR and CDR2 FQNEAQ (reference sequence). This chain's CDR3 is CASSPSLAGRLQETQYF.

The V gene is TRBV12-3 or TRBV12-4, the J gene TRBJ2-1; without DNA, the TCRdb call of TRBD1 cannot be checked. The CDR3 consists of 15 residues. This CDR3 reads CASSFPRGGLNEQFF.

The CDR3 reads CASSVALRDRGRNEQFF. This chain uses TRBV9 with TRBJ2-1; TCRdb's assignment of TRBD1 cannot be checked, as there is no DNA. Germline V lookup: CDR1 SGDLS, CDR2 YYNGEE. CDR3 length: 17 amino acids.

V is TRBV11-3 and J is TRBJ2-1; TCRdb designates TRBD2, a call that cannot be tested without DNA. CDR3 length: 16 residues. The germline V gene encodes CDR1 SGHNT and CDR2 YENEEA. The CDR3 loop is CASSARSASGRNEQFF.

The chain couples TRBV20-1 to TRBJ2-7; no DNA is available, so the TRBD2 call from TCRdb remains unchecked. Germline lookup yields CDR1 DFQATT and CDR2 SNEGSKA (reference sequence). The CDR3 loop spans 14 amino acids. CDR3 sequence reads: CSARRGSGYYEQYF.

This chain links TRBV6-2 or TRBV6-3 with TRBJ2-1. The germline CDR1 and CDR2 sequences are MNHEY and SVGEGT. The CDR3 runs to 12 residues. The CDR3 sequence is CASSYSRLGQFF.

The J gene is TRBJ1-2, the V gene TRBV2; the D gene TCRdb calls, TRBD1, cannot be checked with no DNA. There are 14 residues in the CDR3. CDR1 is SNHLY, CDR2 FYNNEI, per germline. The CDR3 sequence is CASSAQGQVHGYTF.

The chain links TRBV5-1 to TRBJ2-5; checking the TCRdb D call of TRBD1 is not possible without DNA. The length of the CDR3 is 15 residues. In germline, CDR1 is SGHRS, CDR2 YFSETQ. The CDR3 sequence is CASSLEGASGETQYF.

The CDR3 sequence is CATSRDGGDPPGEQFF. V usage is TRBV15 and J usage is TRBJ2-1; the TCRdb D gene call, TRBD1, has no DNA to confirm it. Germline V gene lookup returns CDR1 LNHNV and CDR2 YYDKDF (reference sequence). This CDR3 is 16 amino acids long.

The chain couples TRBV20-1 to TRBJ2-7; TCRdb reports TRBD2, a call that lacks DNA to check it against. The germline CDR1 and CDR2 sequences are DFQATT and SNEGSKA (reference sequence). The CDR3 contains 12 residues. The CDR3 is CSALGLAVEQYF.

The CDR3 sequence: CASSRMGTEAFF. This rearrangement joins TRBV3-1 to TRBJ1-1. Looked up from germline, CDR1 is LGHDT and CDR2 is YNNKEL (reference sequence). The CDR3 totals 12 residues.

This chain joins TRBV28 and TRBJ1-5; lacking DNA, the TRBD1 call made by TCRdb goes unchecked. The CDR3 loop spans 14 amino acids. Germline V lookup: CDR1 MDHEN, CDR2 SYDVKM. CDR3: CAGSGTVIRQPQHF.

This chain uses TRBV27 with TRBJ2-7; TCRdb proposes TRBD1, but this gene call is untestable without DNA. The CDR3 consists of 13 residues. Germline CDR1 is MNHEY and CDR2 is SMNVEV (reference sequence). CDR3 protein: CASRGTGAYEQYF.

V gene TRBV6-1 combines with J gene TRBJ2-7. Germline CDR1 reads MNHNS; CDR2 reads SASEGT. This CDR3 is 12 amino acids long. This CDR3 is CASSDRWWEQYF.

The rearrangement links TRBV28 to TRBJ2-1. CDR1 is MDHEN and CDR2 is SYDVKM in the germline V gene. This CDR3 spans 11 amino acids. CDR3 residues: CASTRYNEQFF.

The genes are TRBV7-8 and TRBJ1-1. The germline V gene has CDR1 SGHVS and CDR2 FQNEAQ. This CDR3 comprises 15 residues. CDR3 amino acids: CASRPYTLMNTEAFF.

V and J are TRBV7-9 and TRBJ1-2; TCRdb returns TRBD1, unconfirmable since there is no DNA. The CDR3 has 14 amino acids. Germline V lookup: CDR1 SEHNR, CDR2 FQNEAQ (reference sequence). The chain's CDR3 is CASSLPGQYYGYTF.

The chain recombines TRBV9 with TRBJ2-2; the TCRdb call, TRBD2, lacks DNA for checking. CDR1 is SGDLS, CDR2 YYNGEE, per germline. The CDR3 has 14 residues. The chain's CDR3 is CASSGTLYAGELFF.

V and J are TRBV20-1 and TRBJ2-2; TCRdb lists TRBD2, though no DNA is available to test this call. Germline V gene sequence: CDR1 DFQATT, CDR2 SNEGSKA (reference sequence). The CDR3 is 15 amino acids. This chain's CDR3 is CSASSRRAYSGELFF.

The chain joins TRBV10-3 to TRBJ2-1; TCRdb's D call, TRBD2, is unchecked because there is no DNA. The CDR3 length is 15 residues. Germline CDR1 is ENHRY and CDR2 is SYGVKD. CDR3 loop: CAISERRERSNEQFF.

The rearrangement joins TRBV6-1 to TRBJ2-5; TCRdb lists TRBD1, though no DNA is available to test this call. The CDR3 is 15 amino acids. Germline lookup yields CDR1 MNHNS and CDR2 SASEGT. The CDR3 loop reads CASSPTPDRIETQYF.

The rearrangement joins TRBV29-1 to TRBJ1-2; TCRdb picks TRBD1, but there is no DNA to check that call. Germline V gene sequence: CDR1 SQVTM, CDR2 ANQGSEA. The CDR3 loop spans 14 amino acids. The CDR3 spells CSVRGQGARSGYTF.

This chain links TRBV29-1 with TRBJ2-7; TCRdb's D call, TRBD1, is unchecked because there is no DNA. Looked up from germline, CDR1 is SQVTM and CDR2 is ANQGSEA. The CDR3 is 13 residues long. The CDR3 sequence: CSVVLYWGYEQYF.